This T cell receptor beta chain was identified in a study of cytomegalovirus exposure and HLA in healthy donors. In the case of this clone: Its specificity is unknown.

This CDR3 region has 16 residues. V was cut by 2 bases and J by 1 base, with 14 bases left in between. Germline values: CDR1 SGHNT, CDR2 YYREEE (reference sequence). Study findings and constraints: Immune exposure information comprised only CMV serostatus.

With 60 Vbeta and 13 Jbeta primers, the PCR was carried out. Sequencing was performed with immunoSEQ multiplex PCR; in TCRdb, only in-frame clones are kept and a portion is missing. Counted here are roughly 100,000 clones, around 81% occurring once; the ten biggest clones make up roughly 5%. Those who donated were healthy bone marrow donors. The chain uses TRBV5-4 and TRBJ2-3, with D possibly TRBD2 on 6 matching bases. The sequence came from a man in his forties or fifties in good health and CMV-seropositive. Sequencing used PBMCs. The CDR3 DNA sequence: TGTGCCAGCAGCTTCTTCCGGGGGTTGGGCACAGATACGCAGTATTTT. Encoded protein: CASSFFRGLGTDTQYF.